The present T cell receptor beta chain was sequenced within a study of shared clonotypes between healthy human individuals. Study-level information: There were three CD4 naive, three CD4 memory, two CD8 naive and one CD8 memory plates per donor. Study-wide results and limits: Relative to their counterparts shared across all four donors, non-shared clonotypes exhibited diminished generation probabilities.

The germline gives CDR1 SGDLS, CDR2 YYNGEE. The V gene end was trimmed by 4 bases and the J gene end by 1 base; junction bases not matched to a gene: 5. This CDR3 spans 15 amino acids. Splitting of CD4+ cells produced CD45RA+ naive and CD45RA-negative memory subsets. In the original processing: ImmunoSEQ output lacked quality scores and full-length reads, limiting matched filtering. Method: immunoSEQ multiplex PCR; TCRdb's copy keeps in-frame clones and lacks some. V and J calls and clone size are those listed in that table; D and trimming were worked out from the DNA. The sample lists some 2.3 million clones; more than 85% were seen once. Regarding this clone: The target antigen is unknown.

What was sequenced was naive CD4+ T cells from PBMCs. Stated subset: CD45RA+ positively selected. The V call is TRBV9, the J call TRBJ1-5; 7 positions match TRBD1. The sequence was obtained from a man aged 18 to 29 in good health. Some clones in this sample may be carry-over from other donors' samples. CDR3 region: CASSPTGLSNQPQHF. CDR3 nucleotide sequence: TGTGCCAGCAGCCCGACAGGGTTAAGCAATCAGCCCCAGCATTTT.